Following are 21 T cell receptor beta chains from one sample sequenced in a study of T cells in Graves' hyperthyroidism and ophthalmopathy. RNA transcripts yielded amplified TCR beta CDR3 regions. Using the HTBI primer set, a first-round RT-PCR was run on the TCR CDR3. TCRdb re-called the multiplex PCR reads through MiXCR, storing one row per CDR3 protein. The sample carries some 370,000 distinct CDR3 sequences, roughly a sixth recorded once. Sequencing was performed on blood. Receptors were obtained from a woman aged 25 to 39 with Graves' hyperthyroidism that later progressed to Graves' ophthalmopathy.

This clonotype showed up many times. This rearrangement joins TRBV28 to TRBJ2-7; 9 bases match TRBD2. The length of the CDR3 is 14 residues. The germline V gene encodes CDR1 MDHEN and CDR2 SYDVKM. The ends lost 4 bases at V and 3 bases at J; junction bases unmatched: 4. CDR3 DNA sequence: TGTGCCAGCAGTTGGGCTAGCGGGAACTACGAGCAGTACTTC. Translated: CASSWASGNYEQYF.

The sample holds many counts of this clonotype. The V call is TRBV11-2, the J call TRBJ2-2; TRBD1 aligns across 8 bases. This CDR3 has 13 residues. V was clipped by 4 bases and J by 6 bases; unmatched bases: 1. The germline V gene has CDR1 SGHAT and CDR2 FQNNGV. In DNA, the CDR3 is TGTGCCAGCAGCTCACAGGGGGCCGGGGAGCTGTTTTTT. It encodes CASSSQGAGELFF.

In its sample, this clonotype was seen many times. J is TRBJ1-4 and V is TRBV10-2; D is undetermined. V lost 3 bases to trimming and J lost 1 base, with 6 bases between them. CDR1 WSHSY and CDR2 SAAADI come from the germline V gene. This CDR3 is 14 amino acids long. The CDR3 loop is CASSEGRTNEKLFF. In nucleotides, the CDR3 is TGCGCCAGCAGTGAAGGCAGAACTAATGAAAAACTGTTTTTT.

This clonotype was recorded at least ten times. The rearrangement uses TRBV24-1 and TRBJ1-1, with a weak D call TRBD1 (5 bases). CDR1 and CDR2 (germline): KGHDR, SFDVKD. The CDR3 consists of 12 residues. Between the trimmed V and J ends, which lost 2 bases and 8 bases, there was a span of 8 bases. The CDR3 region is CATSDWSGEAFF. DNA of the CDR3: TGTGCCACCAGTGATTGGTCAGGGGAAGCTTTCTTT.

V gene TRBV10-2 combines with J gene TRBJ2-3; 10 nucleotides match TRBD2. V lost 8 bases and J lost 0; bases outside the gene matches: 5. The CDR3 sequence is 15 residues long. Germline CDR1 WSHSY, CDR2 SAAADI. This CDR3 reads CASGSSGSSTDTQYF. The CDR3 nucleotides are TGCGCCAGCGGGTCTAGCGGGAGTAGCACAGATACGCAGTATTTT.

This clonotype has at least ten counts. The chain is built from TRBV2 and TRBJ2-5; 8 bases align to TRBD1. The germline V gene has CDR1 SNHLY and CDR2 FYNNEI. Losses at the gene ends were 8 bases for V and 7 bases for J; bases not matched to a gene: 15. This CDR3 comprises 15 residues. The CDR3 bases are TGTGCCAGCGGAGCAACAGGGGGAGCATCTTGGACCCAGTACTTC. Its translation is CASGATGGASWTQYF.

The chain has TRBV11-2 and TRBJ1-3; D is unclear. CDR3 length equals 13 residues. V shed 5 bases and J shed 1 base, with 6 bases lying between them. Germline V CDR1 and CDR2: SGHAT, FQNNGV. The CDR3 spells CASSPTSGNTIYF. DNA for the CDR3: TGTGCCAGCAGCCCCACATCTGGAAACACCATATATTTT.

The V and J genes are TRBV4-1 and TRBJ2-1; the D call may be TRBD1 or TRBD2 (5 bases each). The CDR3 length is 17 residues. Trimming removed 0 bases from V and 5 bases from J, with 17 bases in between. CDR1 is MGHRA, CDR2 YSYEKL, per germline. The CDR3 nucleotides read TGCGCCAGCAGCCAAGAGTTCCGGGACCGTGGCCACAATGAGCAGTTCTTC. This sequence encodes CASSQEFRDRGHNEQFF.

The CDR3 bases are TGTGCCAGCAGTTACCGAAGACTAGCGGCTAGCACAGATACGCAGTATTTT. Amino acid sequence: CASSYRRLAASTDTQYF. The chain carries TRBV6-5 and TRBJ2-3, with TRBD2 matching 9 bases. This CDR3 is built from 17 residues. Germline V gene data show CDR1 as MNHEY and CDR2 as SVGAGI. V lost 2 bases to trimming and J lost 0 bases; unmatched junction nucleotides: 6.

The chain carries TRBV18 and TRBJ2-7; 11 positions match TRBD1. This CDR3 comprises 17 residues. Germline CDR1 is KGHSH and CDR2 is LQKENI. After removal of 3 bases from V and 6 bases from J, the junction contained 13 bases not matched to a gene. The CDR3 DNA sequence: TGTGCCAGCTCACCTTATCCATGGACAGGGGGCCAGGGCGAGCAGTACTTC. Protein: CASSPYPWTGGQGEQYF.

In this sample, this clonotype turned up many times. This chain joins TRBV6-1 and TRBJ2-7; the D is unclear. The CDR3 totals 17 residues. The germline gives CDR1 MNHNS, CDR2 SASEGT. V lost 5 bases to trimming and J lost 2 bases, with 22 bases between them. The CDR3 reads CASSSGRGPRATYEQYF. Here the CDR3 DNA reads TGTGCCAGCAGTTCCGGCCGTGGGCCCCGTGCAACCTACGAGCAGTACTTC.

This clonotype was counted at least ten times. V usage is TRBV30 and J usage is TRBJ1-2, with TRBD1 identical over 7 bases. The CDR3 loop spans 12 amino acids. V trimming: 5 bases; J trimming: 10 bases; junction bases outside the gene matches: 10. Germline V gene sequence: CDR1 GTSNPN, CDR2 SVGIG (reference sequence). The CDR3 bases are TGTGCCTGGGGTGGCAGGGGACAGATCTACACCTTC. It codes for CAWGGRGQIYTF.

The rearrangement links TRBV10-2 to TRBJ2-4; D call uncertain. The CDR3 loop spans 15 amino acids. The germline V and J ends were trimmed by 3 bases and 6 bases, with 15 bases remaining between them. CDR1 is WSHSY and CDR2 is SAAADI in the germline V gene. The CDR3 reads CASSDEGQHRNIQYF. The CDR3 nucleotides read TGCGCCAGCAGTGATGAAGGGCAGCACAGAAACATTCAGTACTTC.

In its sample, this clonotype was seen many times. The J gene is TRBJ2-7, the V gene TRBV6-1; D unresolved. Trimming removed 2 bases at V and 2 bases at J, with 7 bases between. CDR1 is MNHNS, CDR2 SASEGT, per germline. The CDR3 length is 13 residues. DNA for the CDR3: TGTGCCAGCAGTGAATACAGCACCTACGAGCAGTACTTC. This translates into CASSEYSTYEQYF.

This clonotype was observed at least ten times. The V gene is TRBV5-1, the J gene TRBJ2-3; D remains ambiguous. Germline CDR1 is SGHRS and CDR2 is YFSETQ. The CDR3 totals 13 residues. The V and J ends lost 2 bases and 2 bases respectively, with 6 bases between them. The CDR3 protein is CASSLEVTDTQYF. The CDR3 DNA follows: TGCGCCAGCAGCTTAGAAGTCACAGATACGCAGTATTTT.

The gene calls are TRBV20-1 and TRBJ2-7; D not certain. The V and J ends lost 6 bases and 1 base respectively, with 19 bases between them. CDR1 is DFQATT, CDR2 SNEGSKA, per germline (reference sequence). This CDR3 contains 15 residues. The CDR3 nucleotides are TGCAGTGCCACGACCTACGGAAAGGAGTCCTACGAGCAGTACTTC. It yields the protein CSATTYGKESYEQYF.

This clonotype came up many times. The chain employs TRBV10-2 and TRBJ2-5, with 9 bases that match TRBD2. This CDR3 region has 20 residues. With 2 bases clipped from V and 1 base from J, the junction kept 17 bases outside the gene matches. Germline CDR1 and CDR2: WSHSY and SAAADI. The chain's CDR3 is CASSESLFASAGGIQETQYF. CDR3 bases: TGCGCCAGCAGTGAGAGTTTGTTCGCTTCGGCGGGGGGGATCCAAGAGACCCAGTACTTC.

CDR3 bases: TGCAGCGTTCAGTTAATCTCTTCTGGGGCCAACGTCCTGACTTTC. It encodes CSVQLISSGANVLTF. The rearrangement uses TRBV29-1 and TRBJ2-6; D is unclear. In germline, CDR1 is SQVTM, CDR2 ANQGSEA. The length of the CDR3 is 15 residues. Deletions cut 5 bases from V and 1 base from J, with 12 bases between.

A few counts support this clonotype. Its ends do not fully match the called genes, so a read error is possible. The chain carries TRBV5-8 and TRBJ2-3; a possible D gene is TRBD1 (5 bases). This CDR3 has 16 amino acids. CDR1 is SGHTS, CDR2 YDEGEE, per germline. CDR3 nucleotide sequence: TGTACCAGCAGCTTGGTGGGGCGGTCCCTAACAGATACGCAGTATTTT. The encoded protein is CTSSLVGRSLTDTQYF.

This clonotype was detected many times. CDR3 bases: TGTGCCAGCAGCTCCCCACAGGGGGTTTCCTACAATGAGCAGTTCTTC. The encoded protein is CASSSPQGVSYNEQFF. This rearrangement joins TRBV7-8 to TRBJ2-1, with 8 nucleotides matching TRBD1. Germline loops: CDR1 SGHVS, CDR2 FQNEAQ. With V trimmed by 4 bases and J by 1 base, 6 bases remained unmatched. CDR3 length equals 16 residues.

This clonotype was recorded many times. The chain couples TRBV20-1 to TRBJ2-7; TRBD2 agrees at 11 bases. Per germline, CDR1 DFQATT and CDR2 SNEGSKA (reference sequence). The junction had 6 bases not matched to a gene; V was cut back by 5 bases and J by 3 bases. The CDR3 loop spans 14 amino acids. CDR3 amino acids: CSAPTSGAYYEQYF. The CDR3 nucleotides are TGCAGTGCTCCGACTAGCGGGGCGTACTACGAGCAGTACTTC.